Below, 4 T cell receptor beta chains from the same sample are listed, as sequenced in a study of blood T cell repertoires in COVID-19. Repertoires were generated with immunoSEQ multiplex PCR, while TCRdb's copy carries only in-frame clones and drops some. The repertoire holds 250,000 to 300,000 clones, around 90% seen once, with roughly 2.2% in the top ten. The sample consisted of peripheral blood. The source of these receptors is a woman between 45 and 65 years old who had recovered from COVID-19.

The J gene is TRBJ2-1, the V gene TRBV29-1; 13 bases align to TRBD2. This CDR3 comprises 14 residues. The J segment lost 2 bases and the V segment lost 7 bases, leaving 2 bases of the junction unmatched. Germline CDR1 SQVTM, CDR2 ANQGSEA. This chain's CDR3 is CSGGLAGAYNEQFF. In nucleotides, the CDR3 is TGCAGCGGAGGACTAGCGGGGGCCTACAATGAGCAGTTCTTC.

In its sample, this clone was seen many times. This chain connects TRBV7-9 to TRBJ1-1; D remains unclear. CDR1 is SEHNR and CDR2 is FQNEAQ in the germline V gene (reference sequence). The CDR3 totals 15 residues. V lost 5 bases and J 2 bases, leaving 15 bases between the germline ends. CDR3 amino acids: CASSPKQRLNTEAFF. The CDR3 bases are TGTGCCAGCAGCCCCAAACAGCGGCTAAACACTGAAGCTTTCTTT.

This chain joins TRBV4-1 and TRBJ2-6; the D gene is possibly TRBD1 (5 bases). The V end lost 9 bases, the J end lost 1 base, and 7 bases lay between the germline ends. The CDR3 has 13 residues. Germline loops: CDR1 MGHRA, CDR2 YSYEKL. CDR3 bases: TGCGCCAGTTCAGGGTCTGGGGCCAACGTCCTGACTTTC. Translating it yields CASSGSGANVLTF.

This clone was recorded once. The chain recombines TRBV11-1 with TRBJ1-2; D is perhaps TRBD1 (5 bases). Trimming stripped 4 bases from V and 3 bases from J, with 18 bases between. Per the germline V gene, CDR1 is SGHAT and CDR2 is FQDESV (reference sequence). This CDR3 has 16 amino acids. DNA for the CDR3: TGTGCCAGCAGCTCCCCTGTGGCAGGGAGGCACTATGGCTACACCTTC. Its translation is CASSSPVAGRHYGYTF. The whole variable domain, filled in from reference TRBV11-1 and TRBJ1-2, reads EAEVAQSPRYKITEKSQAVAFWCDPISGHATLYWYRQILGQGPELLVQFQDESVVDDSQLPKDRFSAERLKGVDSTLKIQPAELGDSAMYLCASSSPVAGRHYGYTFGSGTRLTVV.